A selection of T cell receptor beta chains follows, all from one sample in a study of tumor-infiltrating lymphocytes in primary liver carcinoma. TCRdb called the multiplex PCR reads again in MiXCR, with one record for every CDR3 protein. In the table there are 200,000 or so distinct CDR3 sequences, approximately 64% of which are singletons. Material: peripheral blood. The origin of the receptors is a woman aged 60-75 years with primary liver carcinoma and hepatitis B virus infection. Both conserved end residues are part of each CDR3. Size tells how often a clone was seen (once, few, many) or the class of an expanded clone, and some rows leave it out.

CDR3,size,V
CSVEGSFGEQYF,medium-sized,TRBV29-1
CASSLEAGLYEQYF,many,TRBV11-3
CASSTLASSGSGLRYEQYF,NA,TRBV5-6
CASNSQTYGYTF,many,TRBV6-1
CASTSTAGGVGELFF,NA,TRBV7-9
CAISGRHASGYEQYF,NA,TRBV10-3
CTSSQDSAGYLEQFF,NA,TRBV4-1
CASSGLRGNLEYNEQFF,NA,TRBV6-4
CTSSLSPRGPWQPQHF,NA,TRBV12-3/TRBV12-4
CSARIPSRGGQVEQFF,few,TRBV20-1
CARSPIHHSYEQYF,NA,TRBV11-2
CASGLGEGTHYF,NA,TRBV12-5
CASSSTSGSPDTQYF,NA,TRBV28
CASSETGSNQPQHF,many,TRBV6-1
CASSLIGTGGVGDGYTF,once,TRBV6-5
CASSYSSGLGPPLHF,NA,TRBV6-5
CASSAGSGASTDTQYF,medium-sized,TRBV11-2
CASSLRGLYEQYF,medium-sized,TRBV28
CASRRGGSSYGHTF,NA,TRBV11-2
CSVALGLYEQYF,many,TRBV29-1
CASSPRGRGLDTQYF,NA,TRBV28
CASITGLAGEEETQYF,NA,TRBV6-2/TRBV6-3
CASSFNGLALSTDTQYF,few,TRBV7-9
CASGSLREGTRSLTGELFF,NA,TRBV12-5